These 25 T cell receptor beta chains share one sample of origin, sequenced in a study of cytomegalovirus exposure and HLA in healthy donors. Primers for the PCR totalled 60 Vbeta and 13 Jbeta. The method was immunoSEQ multiplex PCR; TCRdb's version includes in-frame clones alone and lacks a portion of them. The sample carries roughly 250,000 clones, roughly two thirds recorded once. The sample comprised PBMCs. These receptor sequences come from a female donor in good health and CMV-seronegative.

The chain carries TRBV28 and TRBJ2-7, with 11 bases lining up with TRBD1. Germline V gene lookup returns CDR1 MDHEN and CDR2 SYDVKM. V lost 8 bases, J lost 3 bases, and 0 bases stayed unmatched. This CDR3 contains 12 residues. The CDR3 DNA reads as TGTGCCAGCGGGACAGGGGGCTACGAGCAGTACTTC. Translation: CASGTGGYEQYF.

The chain joins TRBV2 to TRBJ2-7; 7 bases align to TRBD1. The CDR3 runs to 14 residues. Germline CDR1 reads SNHLY; CDR2 reads FYNNEI. Trimming removed 1 base from V and 6 bases from J; junction bases left unmatched: 6. The CDR3 bases are TGTGCCAGCAGTGAAGTCAGGGGGTCAGGCGAGCAGTACTTC. Translating gives CASSEVRGSGEQYF.

V and J are TRBV30 and TRBJ1-2; possibly TRBD1 for D (6 bases). CDR1 is GTSNPN, CDR2 SVGIG, per germline (reference sequence). The CDR3 length is 14 residues. Trimming cost V 8 bases and J 5 bases, with 21 bases left between them. In DNA, the CDR3 is TGTGCCAGGTCGAAGGGGGACCGGACTTATGGCTACACCTTC. Translation: CARSKGDRTYGYTF.

The sample holds a few counts of this clone. V usage is TRBV5-4 and J usage is TRBJ2-6, with 8 bases identical to TRBD1. Trimming cost V 0 bases and J 3 bases; bases outside gene matches: 8. Germline CDR1 SGHNT, CDR2 YYREEE (reference sequence). This CDR3 is built from 18 residues. CDR3 nucleotides: TGTGCCAGCAGCTTGGGACGGCAGGGGGCAGGTGGGGCCAACGTCCTGACTTTC. Residues: CASSLGRQGAGGANVLTF.

The V call is TRBV6-1, the J call TRBJ2-3; D unclear. The CDR3 contains 12 residues. Trimming cost V 2 bases and J 4 bases, with 4 bases left between them. Germline CDR1 reads MNHNS; CDR2 reads SASEGT. The CDR3 DNA reads as TGTGCCAGCAGTGAAACTGCAGATACGCAGTATTTT. This encodes CASSETADTQYF.

A few counts support this clone. The rearrangement uses TRBV6-5 and TRBJ1-1; D gene uncertain. The CDR3 loop spans 14 amino acids. Germline CDR1 reads MNHEY; CDR2 reads SVGAGI. V gave up 3 bases and J gave up 7 bases, with 15 bases separating them. The CDR3 loop is CASSYRGFSGEAFF. CDR3 nucleotides: TGTGCCAGCAGTTATAGAGGTTTCTCTGGTGAAGCTTTCTTT.

The genes are TRBV4-1 and TRBJ2-6; D gene unclear. This CDR3 has 18 residues. Germline V gives CDR1 MGHRA, CDR2 YSYEKL. V was shortened by 1 base and J by 0 bases, with 13 bases between the two germline ends. The CDR3 spells CASSQGPRYPSGANVLTF. The CDR3 DNA sequence: TGCGCCAGCAGCCAAGGTCCCAGATATCCCTCTGGGGCCAACGTCCTGACTTTC.

This chain connects TRBV9 to TRBJ2-1; 10 bases are shared with TRBD2. The germline V gene encodes CDR1 SGDLS and CDR2 YYNGEE. The CDR3 loop spans 14 amino acids. J lost 10 bases, V lost 4 bases, and 8 bases had no gene match. CDR3 DNA sequence: TGTGCCAGCAGCCCCGGGACTAGCGTGAGCGAGCAGTTCTTC. Amino acid sequence: CASSPGTSVSEQFF.

This clone has a single count. This sequence joins TRBV27 and TRBJ2-5; the D gene is possibly TRBD2 (6 bases). V lost 6 bases and J lost 11, with 16 bases in between. The CDR3 spans 12 residues. Germline V gene lookup returns CDR1 MNHEY and CDR2 SMNVEV (reference sequence). CDR3 region: CASRTNWGEQYF. The CDR3 DNA follows: TGTGCCAGCAGGACGAATTGGGGGGAGCAGTACTTC.

This sequence joins TRBV7-8 and TRBJ1-2; possibly TRBD1 for D (6 bases). There are 15 residues in the CDR3. From germline, CDR1 is SGHVS and CDR2 FQNEAQ. V dropped 1 base and J dropped 4 bases, with 13 bases sitting between them. CDR3 nucleotides: TGTGCCAGCAGCTTAGGGGGGCGCATTATCTATGGCTACACCTTC. Its translation is CASSLGGRIIYGYTF. The variable domain in full, completed from reference TRBV7-8 and TRBJ1-2, reads GAGVSQSPRYKVAKRGQDVALRCDPISGHVSLFWYQQALGQGPEFLTYFQNEAQLDKSGLPSDRFFAERPEGSVSTLKIQRTQQEDSAVYLCASSLGGRIIYGYTFGSGTRLTVV.

V usage is TRBV5-1 and J usage is TRBJ1-5; D gene ambiguous. The CDR3 sequence is 16 residues long. V lost 0 bases to trimming and J lost 6 bases, with 16 bases between them. Germline CDR1 is SGHRS and CDR2 is YFSETQ. DNA of the CDR3: TGCGCCAGCAGCTTGGCCTCTTTTAGGGAGGGTCAGCCCCAGCATTTT. It specifies CASSLASFREGQPQHF.

The chain uses TRBV28 and TRBJ2-1; the match to TRBD2 covers 10 bases. The germline gives CDR1 MDHEN, CDR2 SYDVKM. V shed 5 bases, J shed 9 bases, and the junction held 10 bases outside the gene matches. This CDR3 spans 15 amino acids. In DNA, the CDR3 is TGTGCCAGCAGTCCCATCTCTAGCGGGAGCGGTGAGCAGTTCTTC. Protein product: CASSPISSGSGEQFF. The variable domain in full, with the rest retrieved from reference TRBV28 and TRBJ2-1, is DVKVTQSSRYLVKRTGEKVFLECVQDMDHENMFWYRQDPGLGLRLIYFSYDVKMKEKGDIPEGYSVSREKKERFSLILESASTNQTSMYLCASSPISSGSGEQFFGPGTRLTVL.

This clone was seen more than once but under ten times. The V call is TRBV18, the J call TRBJ2-1, with TRBD1 as a possible D gene (6 bases). Germline-derived CDR1 and CDR2 are KGHSH and LQKENI. The germline V and J ends were trimmed by 1 base and 7 bases, with 17 bases remaining between them. The CDR3 is made up of 16 amino acids. For the CDR3, the DNA is TGTGCCAGCTCACCACTAAACAGGGCTTTGAATAATGAGCAGTTCTTC. Its translation: CASSPLNRALNNEQFF.

The chain employs TRBV5-1 and TRBJ2-2, with 10 bases identical to TRBD1. This CDR3 is built from 16 residues. Looked up from germline, CDR1 is SGHRS and CDR2 is YFSETQ. Unmatched junction bases numbered 4, after V lost 4 bases and J lost 1 base. CDR3 nucleotide sequence: TGCGCCAGCAGCGGGAGGGACAGGGGGAACACCGGGGAGCTGTTTTTT. This sequence encodes CASSGRDRGNTGELFF.

On this clone: Other DNA sequences of this sample code for an identical CDR3. V is TRBV28 and J is TRBJ2-7, with 7 bases identical to TRBD1. This CDR3 contains 15 residues. The germline V gene encodes CDR1 MDHEN and CDR2 SYDVKM. Trimming cost V 4 bases and J 3 bases; bases outside gene matches: 9. CDR3 loop: CASSSPGDSNYEQYF. The CDR3 DNA sequence: TGTGCCAGCAGTTCACCCGGGGACAGCAACTACGAGCAGTACTTC.

The rearrangement links TRBV15 to TRBJ2-7; maybe TRBD2 (6 bases). The CDR3 consists of 15 residues. V lost 3 bases, J lost 0 bases, and 12 bases lay in between. Germline CDR1 is LNHNV and CDR2 is YYDKDF (reference sequence). The CDR3 DNA sequence: TGTGCCACCAGCAGTCCCGGGACTCGCTCCTACGAGCAGTACTTC. It is translated as CATSSPGTRSYEQYF. Variable domain in full (rest from reference TRBV15 and TRBJ2-7): DAMVIQNPRYQVTQFGKPVTLSCSQTLNHNVMYWYQQKSSQAPKLLFHYYDKDFNNEADTPDNFQSRRPNTSFCFLDIRSPGLGDTAMYLCATSSPGTRSYEQYFGPGTRLTVT.

The chain has TRBV7-9 and TRBJ2-2, with 8 bases identical to TRBD1. This CDR3 spans 15 amino acids. Trimming took 5 bases from V and 1 from J; bases not matched to a gene: 3. Germline V lookup: CDR1 SEHNR, CDR2 FQNEAQ (reference sequence). The CDR3 DNA is TGTGCCAGCAGCCCTGGACAGGGGAACACCGGGGAGCTGTTTTTT. Translating it yields CASSPGQGNTGELFF.

This clone was seen a few times. The chain links TRBV14 to TRBJ2-5; the D is unclear. The CDR3 consists of 13 residues. Trimming took off 4 bases at V and 2 bases at J, with 8 bases between the two ends. Germline-derived CDR1 and CDR2 are SGHDN and FVKESK. For the CDR3, the DNA is TGTGCCAGCAGCCCCTACCGGCAAGAGACCCAGTACTTC. Amino acids: CASSPYRQETQYF.

The chain combines TRBV18 with TRBJ2-7; D might be TRBD1 (6 bases). CDR3 size: 14 residues. The ends were cut back, 2 bases at V and 6 bases at J, with 14 bases in the middle. CDR1 and CDR2 (germline): KGHSH, LQKENI. The CDR3 here is CASSPGGTEREQYF. For the CDR3, the DNA is TGTGCCAGCTCACCAGGGGGCACGGAACGCGAGCAGTACTTC.

V gene TRBV20-1 combines with J gene TRBJ1-1; weak D call: TRBD1 (5 bases). From germline, CDR1 is DFQATT and CDR2 SNEGSKA (reference sequence). CDR3 size: 11 residues. V lost 8 bases and J 6 bases, leaving 13 bases between the germline ends. The CDR3 is CSSWEGPEAFF. In DNA, the CDR3 is TGCAGTTCATGGGAGGGACCTGAAGCTTTCTTT.

This chain connects TRBV11-2 to TRBJ2-7; 9 nucleotides align to TRBD2. Germline V lookup: CDR1 SGHAT, CDR2 FQNNGV. CDR3 length equals 14 residues. Trimming cost V 8 bases and J 2 bases; bases outside gene matches: 7. The CDR3 DNA sequence: TGTGCCAGCGGGCCGACTAGCGGACCCTACGAGCAGTACTTC. It yields the protein CASGPTSGPYEQYF.

V gene TRBV7-3 combines with J gene TRBJ2-2, with no clear D. Trimming pared 1 base from V and 2 bases from J, leaving 5 bases between. Per the germline V gene, CDR1 is SGHTA and CDR2 is FQGTGA. This CDR3 has 14 amino acids. CDR3 protein: CASSLNTNTGELFF. For the CDR3, the DNA is TGTGCCAGCAGCTTAAACACCAACACCGGGGAGCTGTTTTTT.

The genes are TRBV19 and TRBJ2-7; D possibly corresponds to TRBD1 (5 bases). Germline CDR1 is LNHDA and CDR2 is SQIVND (reference sequence). Trimming took off 3 bases at V and 6 bases at J, with 9 bases between the two ends. This CDR3 comprises 12 residues. CDR3 in DNA: TGTGCCAGTAGTATTGGGGCCGCCGAGCAGTACTTC. It encodes CASSIGAAEQYF. Full variable domain (remainder filled in from reference TRBV19 and TRBJ2-7): DGGITQSPKYLFRKEGQNVTLSCEQNLNHDAMYWYRQDPGQGLRLIYYSQIVNDFQKGDIAEGYSVSREKKESFPLTVTSAQKNPTAFYLCASSIGAAEQYFGPGTRLTVT.

The chain carries TRBV7-8 and TRBJ2-2, with D possibly matching TRBD2 (5 bases). Looked up from germline, CDR1 is SGHVS and CDR2 is FQNEAQ. With 3 bases removed from V and 3 bases from J, the gap between germline ends came to 8 bases. The CDR3 has 14 residues. The CDR3 reads CASSLSGYTGELFF. The DNA for the CDR3 is TGTGCCAGCAGCTTGAGCGGTTACACCGGGGAGCTGTTTTTT.

V gene TRBV4-1 combines with J gene TRBJ2-7; 12 nucleotides line up with TRBD2. The V segment lost 4 bases and the J segment 7 bases; nucleotides outside the gene matches: 8. This CDR3 is built from 15 residues. The V gene's germline CDR1 is MGHRA and CDR2 YSYEKL. CDR3 coding DNA: TGCGCCAGCAGCCTGCGACTAGCGGGAGTGAGGGAGCAGTACTTC. Residues: CASSLRLAGVREQYF.